Here is one T cell receptor beta chain with its context. In the original analysis: Estimates of nucleated cell counts were drawn from the amplification of reference gene primers. TCRdb keeps only in-frame clones here, not all; method: immunoSEQ multiplex PCR. The V and J calls and clone size come from that table; D and trimming were worked out from the DNA. The top ten hold about 7.1% of the sample, which has about 240,000 clones, around 90% seen once. The sample comes from a study of blood T cell repertoires in COVID-19. Study context: Researchers got acute and convalescent COVID-19 samples from the United States, Italy and Spain. T cells, B-cell-depleted T cells, or PBMCs provided the cDNA or gDNA that served as material.

Sequencing was carried out using peripheral blood. The receptor's source is a woman in her 70s with active or convalescent COVID-19.

The CDR3 DNA reads as TGCGCCAGCAGGCGAGGCGGGGACAGTGCCTTGTTGGAGACCCAGTACTTC. It yields the protein CASRRGGDSALLETQYF. The V call is TRBV4-1, the J call TRBJ2-5; tentative D call: TRBD1 (7 bases). The CDR3 is 17 amino acids. Trimming shortened V by 6 bases and J by 5 bases, and 25 bases separated the two germline ends. The germline V gene has CDR1 MGHRA and CDR2 YSYEKL.